Below are 32 T cell receptor beta chains sequenced from a single sample in a study of neurological immune-mediated disorders. Via MiXCR, TCRdb re-called the 5' RACE reads, giving one row per CDR3 protein. The sample records tens of thousands of distinct CDR3 sequences, around 2.5% being singletons. The specimen was PBMCs. These receptors originate from a man over 45 with multiple sclerosis.

This clonotype was seen repeatedly, ten times or more. The rearrangement uses TRBV20-1 and TRBJ1-1, with 7 bases fitting TRBD1. The CDR3 loop spans 13 amino acids. The germline V gene has CDR1 DFQATT and CDR2 SNEGSKA (reference sequence). The junction had 5 bases not matched to a gene; V was cut back by 0 bases and J by 7 bases. The chain's CDR3 is CSARDQGVSEAFF. As DNA, the CDR3 is TGCAGTGCTAGAGACCAGGGGGTGAGTGAAGCTTTCTTT.

This clonotype came up many times. The J gene is TRBJ1-5, the V gene TRBV12-3 or TRBV12-4; a possible D gene is TRBD1 (5 bases). V was pared by 1 base and J by 0 bases, with 10 bases between. The CDR3 consists of 16 residues. CDR3 DNA sequence: TGTGCCAGCAGTTTAGGTAGGGGAATTAGCAATCAGCCCCAGCATTTT. It translates to CASSLGRGISNQPQHF.

This clonotype was recorded at least ten times. The rearrangement joins TRBV3-1 to TRBJ2-7; no definite D call. This CDR3 region has 13 residues. CDR1 is LGHDT and CDR2 is YNNKEL in the germline V gene (reference sequence). V lost 4 bases and J 1 base, leaving 8 bases between the germline ends. The CDR3 sequence: CASSPRISYEQYF. CDR3 bases: TGTGCCAGCAGCCCCAGGATATCCTACGAGCAGTACTTC.

This clonotype was recorded at least ten times. The chain uses TRBV5-1 and TRBJ1-4; a weak D match, TRBD1 (5 bases). Trimming removed 4 bases at V and 7 bases at J, with 17 bases between. There are 15 residues in the CDR3. Germline V gene sequence: CDR1 SGHRS, CDR2 YFSETQ. Here the CDR3 DNA reads TGCGCCAGCAGCGAGTCCGGGACTGCCGGTGAAAAACTGTTTTTT. This sequence encodes CASSESGTAGEKLFF.

This clonotype came up many times. This chain uses TRBV14 with TRBJ2-5; D may be TRBD1 (5 bases). The CDR3 is 14 amino acids. V lost 4 bases, J lost 2 bases, and 11 bases lay in between. Germline CDR1 is SGHDN and CDR2 is FVKESK. Here the CDR3 reads CASSPLTEQETQYF. The CDR3 region has the DNA TGTGCCAGCAGCCCTCTGACAGAGCAAGAGACCCAGTACTTC.

This clonotype was counted ten times or more. The rearrangement uses TRBV5-5 and TRBJ2-7, with 9 bases identical to TRBD1. CDR3 length: 13 residues. Germline V gene sequence: CDR1 SGHKS, CDR2 YYEKEE (reference sequence). V dropped 3 bases and J dropped 6; count of bases not matched to a gene: 4. Here the CDR3 reads CASSWTGDSEQYF. The CDR3, as DNA: TGTGCCAGCAGCTGGACAGGGGATTCCGAGCAGTACTTC.

This clonotype was observed at least ten times. This chain uses TRBV5-5 with TRBJ2-7; a weak D match, TRBD2 (5 bases). This CDR3 has 16 amino acids. Germline V gene data show CDR1 as SGHKS and CDR2 as YYEKEE (reference sequence). V lost 3 bases to trimming and J lost 3 bases, with 19 bases between them. The CDR3 DNA reads as TGTGCCAGCAGCTCCACGGGAACGAAAGCAGTCTACGAGCAGTACTTC. This codes for CASSSTGTKAVYEQYF.

This clonotype was counted ten times or more. The gene calls are TRBV5-1 and TRBJ2-1; 9 bases line up with TRBD1. The CDR3 contains 18 residues. V gave up 3 bases and J gave up 1 base; unmatched junction bases: 11. Germline V gives CDR1 SGHRS, CDR2 YFSETQ. The CDR3 reads CASSSSRDRVGSYNEQFF. The DNA for the CDR3 is TGCGCCAGCAGCTCGTCCCGGGACAGGGTTGGGTCCTACAATGAGCAGTTCTTC. Supplemented by reference TRBV5-1 and TRBJ2-1, the full variable domain reads KAGVTQTPRYLIKTRGQQVTLSCSPISGHRSVSWYQQTPGQGLQFLFEYFSETQRNKGNFPGRFSGRQFSNSRSEMNVSTLELGDSALYLCASSSSRDRVGSYNEQFFGPGTRLTVL.

The CDR3 is CSARGGRGSSYNEQFF. The CDR3 nucleotides are TGCAGTGCTCGGGGGGGCAGGGGAAGCTCCTACAATGAGCAGTTCTTC. This chain connects TRBV20-1 to TRBJ2-1, with 8 bases aligning to TRBD2. Trimming at V came to 5 bases and at J to 0 bases, leaving 9 bases not matched to a gene. Germline V gives CDR1 DFQATT, CDR2 SNEGSKA (reference sequence). This CDR3 region has 16 residues.

In this sample, this clonotype turned up many times. The V call is TRBV27, the J call TRBJ1-5; D remains ambiguous. The CDR3 is made up of 13 amino acids. Germline V CDR1 and CDR2: MNHEY, SMNVEV (reference sequence). The ends were cut back, 3 bases at V and 4 bases at J, with 7 bases in the middle. CDR3 sequence: CASSFFVNQPQHF. DNA of the CDR3: TGTGCCAGCAGTTTTTTTGTGAATCAGCCCCAGCATTTT.

This clonotype occurred many times. The chain uses TRBV7-2 and TRBJ2-3; tentatively, D is TRBD1 (6 bases). V lost 7 bases to trimming and J lost 6 bases, with 17 bases between them. CDR1 is SGHTA, CDR2 FQGNSA, per germline. The CDR3 has 14 amino acids. The CDR3 region has the DNA TGTGCCAGCATCGGGACACCCTCCAGTGATACGCAGTATTTT. Its protein product is CASIGTPSSDTQYF.

There are many counts of this clonotype. This chain uses TRBV5-1 with TRBJ2-1, with D unresolved. Trimming shortened V by 2 bases and J by 5 bases, and 11 bases separated the two germline ends. The CDR3 extends over 14 amino acids. Germline V gene sequence: CDR1 SGHRS, CDR2 YFSETQ. CDR3 sequence reads: CASSFVPTHNEQFF. In DNA form, the CDR3 reads TGCGCCAGCAGCTTTGTCCCAACTCACAATGAGCAGTTCTTC. The complete variable domain, with remaining parts taken from reference TRBV5-1 and TRBJ2-1, reads KAGVTQTPRYLIKTRGQQVTLSCSPISGHRSVSWYQQTPGQGLQFLFEYFSETQRNKGNFPGRFSGRQFSNSRSEMNVSTLELGDSALYLCASSFVPTHNEQFFGPGTRLTVL.

This clonotype was observed many times. V is TRBV5-6 and J is TRBJ2-5; D remains ambiguous. The V gene's germline CDR1 is SGHDT and CDR2 YYEEEE. V was clipped by 4 bases and J by 4 bases, with 8 bases between them. The CDR3 sequence is 12 residues long. The CDR3 sequence: CASSGPLETQYF. The CDR3 DNA reads as TGTGCCAGCAGCGGACCACTAGAGACCCAGTACTTC. Full variable domain (missing parts from reference TRBV5-6 and TRBJ2-5): DAGVTQSPTHLIKTRGQQVTLRCSPKSGHDTVSWYQQALGQGPQFIFQYYEEEERQRGNFPDRFSGHQFPNYSSELNVNALLLGDSALYLCASSGPLETQYFGPGTRLLVL.

This clonotype was found a few times. A much larger clone is a single base away; this may be a read error. The CDR3 carries no conserved terminal phenylalanine or tryptophan, so it likely arises from a read error. The rearrangement uses TRBV12-3 or TRBV12-4 and TRBJ1-6; D is unresolved. CDR3 length: 12 residues. Trimming shortened V by 6 bases and J by 8 bases, and 8 bases separated the two germline ends. CDR3 residues: CASSASDSPLHI. The CDR3 DNA sequence: TGTGCCAGCAGCGCGTCGGATTCACCCCTCCACATT.

This clonotype came up many times. The chain uses TRBV7-9 and TRBJ1-4; the D is unclear. The germline V and J ends were trimmed by 5 bases and 8 bases, with 15 bases remaining between them. CDR3 length equals 14 residues. The germline CDR1 and CDR2 sequences are SEHNR and FQNEAQ (reference sequence). The CDR3 loop reads CASSRAQLGEKLFF. The CDR3 coding sequence is TGTGCCAGCAGCCGAGCCCAACTGGGAGAAAAACTGTTTTTT.

This clonotype was observed many times. J is TRBJ1-1 and V is TRBV5-5; the D is unclear. Germline CDR1 is SGHKS and CDR2 is YYEKEE (reference sequence). Trimming shortened V by 2 bases and J by 6 bases, and 11 bases separated the two germline ends. The CDR3 is made up of 13 amino acids. The CDR3 here is CASSLRNVPEAFF. The CDR3 nucleotides read TGTGCCAGCAGCTTACGCAACGTACCTGAAGCTTTCTTT. Looking up the rest from reference TRBV5-5 and TRBJ1-1 gives the full variable domain: DAGVTQSPTHLIKTRGQQVTLRCSPISGHKSVSWYQQVLGQGPQFIFQYYEKEERGRGNFPDRFSARQFPNYSSELNVNALLLGDSALYLCASSLRNVPEAFFGQGTRLTVV.

This clonotype has ten or more counts. The chain recombines TRBV7-2 with TRBJ1-1, with D hard to call. The V end was cut by 5 bases, the J end by 6 bases, with 10 bases between. CDR1 and CDR2 (germline): SGHTA, FQGNSA. The CDR3 length is 12 residues. The CDR3 loop is CASSSRLSEAFF. DNA for the CDR3: TGTGCCAGCAGCAGCCGCTTATCTGAAGCTTTCTTT. The entire variable domain, with the rest obtained from reference TRBV7-2 and TRBJ1-1, is as follows: GAGVSQSPSNKVTEKGKDVELRCDPISGHTALYWYRQSLGQGLEFLIYFQGNSAPDKSGLPSDRFSAERTGGSVSTLTIQRTQQEDSAVYLCASSSRLSEAFFGQGTRLTVV.

In its sample, this clonotype was seen many times. This chain joins TRBV6-2 or TRBV6-3 and TRBJ2-2, with 7 bases that match TRBD1. This CDR3 is 16 amino acids long. Germline V gene lookup returns CDR1 MNHEY and CDR2 SVGEGT. J lost 0 bases, V lost 6 bases, and 7 bases had no gene match. CDR3 amino acids: CASRRTGVTNTGELFF. The CDR3, as DNA: TGTGCCAGCAGACGTACAGGGGTGACGAACACCGGGGAGCTGTTTTTT.

There are many counts of this clonotype. This chain connects TRBV29-1 to TRBJ2-5; TRBD1 matches at 7 bases. The germline CDR1 and CDR2 sequences are SQVTM and ANQGSEA. V lost 5 bases and J lost 3; bases outside the gene matches: 6. This CDR3 comprises 13 residues. The CDR3 DNA reads as TGCAGCGTTTCTTGGCAGGGGGAAGAGACCCAGTACTTC. Translating it yields CSVSWQGEETQYF.

This clonotype occurred many times. This chain links TRBV9 with TRBJ2-2; unclear D gene. Germline CDR1 and CDR2: SGDLS and YYNGEE. The CDR3 totals 15 residues. V lost 0 bases and J 3 bases, leaving 9 bases between the germline ends. CDR3 sequence: CASSVEDADTGELFF. The CDR3 bases are TGTGCCAGCAGCGTAGAGGACGCCGACACCGGGGAGCTGTTTTTT.

This clonotype was detected ten times or more. V and J are TRBV12-3 or TRBV12-4 and TRBJ2-1, with 8 bases fitting TRBD1. The ends lost 4 bases at V and 6 bases at J; junction bases unmatched: 8. The CDR3 runs 15 residues. The CDR3 spells CASSYPGTGSNEQFF. The CDR3 region has the DNA TGTGCCAGCAGTTATCCCGGGACAGGTAGCAATGAGCAGTTCTTC.

The V gene is TRBV10-3, the J gene TRBJ1-5, with TRBD1 matching over 7 bases. CDR1 is ENHRY, CDR2 SYGVKD, per germline. This CDR3 has 15 residues. J lost 4 bases, V lost 4 bases, and 7 bases had no gene match. CDR3 in DNA: TGTGCCATCAGTGGTTCCGGGACAGAAAATCAGCCCCAGCATTTT. Translated, it gives CAISGSGTENQPQHF.

This clonotype was found many times. This chain links TRBV9 with TRBJ1-2; 8 positions match TRBD1. The length of the CDR3 is 17 residues. Germline V gene data show CDR1 as SGDLS and CDR2 as YYNGEE. V lost 3 bases, J lost 4 bases, and 14 bases stayed unmatched. The CDR3 is CASSDSKTGTGGYGYTF. The CDR3 region has the DNA TGTGCCAGCAGCGACAGTAAGACCGGGACAGGAGGCTATGGCTACACCTTC.

There are many counts of this clonotype. The chain employs TRBV7-9 and TRBJ2-7; 10 bases are a match to TRBD1. V was pared by 2 bases and J by 0 bases, with 4 bases of the junction left unmatched. Germline V gives CDR1 SEHNR, CDR2 FQNEAQ (reference sequence). This CDR3 comprises 16 residues. As DNA, the CDR3 is TGTGCCAGCAGCTTAAGAGGGACAGGGGACTCCTACGAGCAGTACTTC. Amino acids: CASSLRGTGDSYEQYF.

In its sample, this clonotype was seen many times. CDR3: CAISPGTGPKATNEKLFF. Here the CDR3 DNA reads TGTGCCATCAGTCCAGGCACAGGGCCCAAAGCAACTAATGAAAAACTGTTTTTT. The rearrangement links TRBV10-3 to TRBJ1-4, with TRBD1 as a possible D gene (6 bases). With 5 bases removed from V and 0 bases from J, the gap between germline ends came to 19 bases. Germline V gene sequence: CDR1 ENHRY, CDR2 SYGVKD. The CDR3 loop spans 18 amino acids.

There are many counts of this clonotype. The rearrangement uses TRBV19 and TRBJ1-1, with D perhaps matching TRBD1 (6 bases). Germline lookup yields CDR1 LNHDA and CDR2 SQIVND (reference sequence). CDR3 length equals 16 residues. V lost 5 bases and J lost 4, with 20 bases in between. The CDR3 protein is CASSPKGRGLGTEAFF. The CDR3 DNA reads as TGTGCCAGTAGTCCAAAAGGGCGGGGGCTAGGCACTGAAGCTTTCTTT.

This clonotype was counted at least ten times. This chain connects TRBV28 to TRBJ1-5, with D uncertain. Germline CDR1 reads MDHEN; CDR2 reads SYDVKM. This CDR3 has 15 residues. V dropped 6 bases and J dropped 0 bases, with 12 bases sitting between them. In DNA, the CDR3 is TGTGCCAGCAGGCTCCGGCCATATAGCAATCAGCCCCAGCATTTT. Its protein is CASRLRPYSNQPQHF.

This clonotype was recorded at least ten times. CDR3 sequence (DNA): TGTGCCAGCACCGTCGTTGGGGCGACCTACGAGCAGTACTTC. It translates to CASTVVGATYEQYF. The V call is TRBV7-9, the J call TRBJ2-7; a weak D match, TRBD1 (5 bases). Germline V gene data show CDR1 as SEHNR and CDR2 as FQNEAQ (reference sequence). This CDR3 contains 14 residues. Trimming pared 7 bases from V and 2 bases from J, leaving 15 bases between.

This clonotype occurred many times. The gene calls are TRBV12-3 or TRBV12-4 and TRBJ2-3; D is undetermined. Trimming took off 8 bases at V and 0 bases at J, with 12 bases between the two ends. The CDR3 covers 14 residues. The CDR3 spells CASAILVSTDTQYF. CDR3 DNA: TGTGCCAGCGCCATATTAGTTAGCACAGATACGCAGTATTTT.

This clonotype appeared many times. This chain joins TRBV5-1 and TRBJ2-1; TRBD1 matches 11 bases. Germline CDR1 and CDR2: SGHRS and YFSETQ. CDR3 size: 15 residues. The ends lost 3 bases at V and 4 bases at J; junction bases unmatched: 3. CDR3: CASSYGTGGYNEQFF. Written as DNA, the CDR3 is TGCGCCAGCAGCTACGGGACAGGGGGGTACAATGAGCAGTTCTTC. Drawing the rest from reference TRBV5-1 and TRBJ2-1, the complete variable domain is KAGVTQTPRYLIKTRGQQVTLSCSPISGHRSVSWYQQTPGQGLQFLFEYFSETQRNKGNFPGRFSGRQFSNSRSEMNVSTLELGDSALYLCASSYGTGGYNEQFFGPGTRLTVL.

This clonotype showed up many times. The chain employs TRBV5-1 and TRBJ1-1, with TRBD1 matching 9 bases. The CDR3 is made up of 14 amino acids. The V gene's germline CDR1 is SGHRS and CDR2 YFSETQ. The J segment lost 6 bases and the V segment lost 5 bases, leaving 8 bases of the junction unmatched. Written as DNA, the CDR3 is TGCGCCAGCAGATTACAGGGGGCGACTGCTGAAGCTTTCTTT. It translates to CASRLQGATAEAFF.

This clonotype was recorded many times. The J gene is TRBJ1-2, the V gene TRBV12-3 or TRBV12-4; 8 bases fit TRBD1. J lost 7 bases, V lost 3 bases, and 4 bases had no gene match. The CDR3 runs 13 residues. The CDR3 DNA reads as TGTGCCAGCAGTTTCACAGGGGGGATTGGCTACACCTTC. Translation gives CASSFTGGIGYTF.